These 7 T cell receptor beta chains originate from one sample sequenced in a study of shared clonotypes between healthy human individuals. Sequencing used immunoSEQ multiplex PCR; TCRdb keeps in-frame clones, though not all of them. Counted here are about 670,000 clones, approximately 75% occurring once; the ten biggest clones make up 1.8%. Sequencing was done on a sample of memory CD4+ T cells sorted from blood. The subset: CD45RA-negative fraction. Receptor source: a woman in her thirties in good health.

The V gene is TRBV28, the J gene TRBJ2-3; 7 bases match TRBD2. The CDR3 length is 13 residues. Germline V CDR1 and CDR2: MDHEN, SYDVKM. V gave up 3 bases and J gave up 8 bases; unmatched junction bases: 5. The CDR3 reads CASSLGGVGTQYF. The DNA for the CDR3 is TGTGCCAGCAGTTTGGGGGGGGTCGGTACGCAGTATTTT.

This chain links TRBV14 with TRBJ2-7; 8 nucleotides line up with TRBD2. Germline V gives CDR1 SGHDN, CDR2 FVKESK. The V and J ends lost 2 bases and 0 bases, in that order; junction bases with no gene match: 0. The CDR3 loop spans 14 amino acids. CDR3 protein: CASSQLAGSYEQYF. In DNA, the CDR3 is TGTGCCAGCAGCCAACTAGCGGGCTCCTACGAGCAGTACTTC.

This clone showed up just a few times. The V gene is TRBV7-9, the J gene TRBJ2-3, with 10 bases lining up with TRBD2. V gave up 5 bases and J gave up 5 bases; unmatched junction bases: 7. Germline V gene sequence: CDR1 SEHNR, CDR2 FQNEAQ (reference sequence). CDR3 length: 15 residues. The CDR3 protein is CASSQLAGRGDTQYF. The CDR3 DNA reads TGTGCCAGCAGCCAACTAGCGGGAAGGGGAGATACGCAGTATTTT.

About this clone itself: In the same sample, other DNA sequences code for this CDR3. CDR3 nucleotides: TGCGCCAGCAGCTTGGGGCTAGCGGGAGTCGGAGAGACCCAGTACTTC. Its protein product is CASSLGLAGVGETQYF. The genes are TRBV5-1 and TRBJ2-5; 10 bases are a match to TRBD2. The CDR3 consists of 16 residues. With V trimmed by 0 bases and J by 4 bases, 6 bases remained unmatched. CDR1 is SGHRS, CDR2 YFSETQ, per germline.

The chain joins TRBV14 to TRBJ2-7, with 8 bases fitting TRBD1. The CDR3 consists of 16 residues. The junction had 9 bases not matched to a gene; V was cut back by 0 bases and J by 5 bases. Germline CDR1 reads SGHDN; CDR2 reads FVKESK. Here the CDR3 DNA reads TGTGCCAGCAGCCAAGATATAGGGGGGACAGGCGACGAGCAGTACTTC. Amino acid sequence: CASSQDIGGTGDEQYF. Together with reference TRBV14 and TRBJ2-7, the CDR3 gives the full variable domain: EAGVTQFPSHSVIEKGQTVTLRCDPISGHDNLYWYRRVMGKEIKFLLHFVKESKQDESGMPNNRFLAERTGGTYSTLKVQPAELEDSGVYFCASSQDIGGTGDEQYFGPGTRLTVT.

This clone turned up a few times. The CDR3 sequence: CASSSTSTGSYGYTF. The CDR3 bases are TGTGCCAGCAGTTCGACCTCGACAGGATCGTATGGCTACACCTTC. The chain has TRBV27 and TRBJ1-2; weak D call: TRBD1 (6 bases). Germline V gene sequence: CDR1 MNHEY, CDR2 SMNVEV (reference sequence). Between the trimmed V and J ends, which lost 4 bases and 5 bases, there was a span of 17 bases. The CDR3 spans 15 residues.

The V call is TRBV28, the J call TRBJ1-4; tentative D call: TRBD1 (5 bases). The germline gives CDR1 MDHEN, CDR2 SYDVKM. The CDR3 has 16 residues. V was pared by 4 bases and J by 7 bases, with 19 bases between. The CDR3 reads CASSSSGGTRREKLFF. The CDR3 DNA is TGTGCCAGCAGTTCTTCTGGCGGGACTAGGCGTGAAAAACTGTTTTTT.